A selection of T cell receptor beta chains follows, all from one sample in a study of identifying expanded T cells in peripheral blood. Method: immunoSEQ multiplex PCR; TCRdb's copy keeps in-frame clones and lacks some. The table records over 100,000 clones, 88% of them present only once. Sequenced sample: blood. The receptors come from a person aged 18 to 70 in good health. The CDR3 runs from the conserved cysteine through the conserved F or W. D genes are given only for firm matches. Not every row has a clone size; where given, it reads once, few, many or a size class.

>TRBV6-6|.|TRBD1|TRBJ1-2
TGTGCCAGCAGTTCCCGGACAGGGTGGAACTATGGCTACACCTTC
CASSSRTGWNYGYTF
>TRBV7-3|.|.|TRBJ1-1
TGTGCCAGCAGCTTATCCCAGGGCACTGAAGCTTTCTTT
CASSLSQGTEAFF
>TRBV5-1|.|.|TRBJ2-1
TGCGCCAGCAGCTTGGGGTCCCAATACAATGAGCAGTTCTTC
CASSLGSQYNEQFF
>TRBV6-5|.|.|TRBJ2-7
TGTGCCAGCAGCCCCACAGGGACTCACTACGAGCAGTACTTC
CASSPTGTHYEQYF
>TRBV11-3|.|TRBD2|TRBJ2-5
TGTGCCAGCAGCCAAAATAGCGGGGGGATTGGAGAGACCCAGTACTTC
CASSQNSGGIGETQYF
>TRBV2|few|.|TRBJ1-5
TGTGCCAGCATGGGGAACAGCAATCAGCCCCAGCATTTT
CASMGNSNQPQHF
>TRBV6-5|.|.|TRBJ1-1
TGTGCCAGCAGGCCCTTTGTGGGGGACACTGAAGCTTTCTTT
CASRPFVGDTEAFF
>TRBV11-3|.|.|TRBJ2-3
TGTGCCAGCAGCTACTCAGGGTCAGATACGCAGTATTTT
CASSYSGSDTQYF
>TRBV10-2|few|.|TRBJ1-5
TGCGCCAGCAGTGAGAACAGCCTTAGCAATCAGCCCCAGCATTTT
CASSENSLSNQPQHF
>TRBV20-1|.|TRBD2|TRBJ2-5
TGCAGTGAGCGGGAAGGGACCCAGTACTTC
CSEREGTQYF
>TRBV7-9|.|.|TRBJ1-5
TGTGCCAGCAGCTCCCGACAGAGCAATCAGCCCCAGCATTTT
CASSSRQSNQPQHF
>TRBV6-5|.|.|TRBJ2-3
TGTGCCAGCATTGACCTCGGACTAGATACGCAGTATTTT
CASIDLGLDTQYF
>TRBV28|.|.|TRBJ1-1
TGTGCCAGCATGATCAGGCCAGTCCTTACTGAAGCTTTCTTT
CASMIRPVLTEAFF
>TRBV4-3|.|.|TRBJ2-7
TGCGCCAGCAGCCAAGTCCCCGGGACCCTCTACGAGCAGTACTTC
CASSQVPGTLYEQYF
>TRBV7-8|.|.|TRBJ1-3
TGTGCCAGCAGCTTAAACTCAGGAGCGAACACCATATATTTT
CASSLNSGANTIYF
>TRBV6-4|.|.|TRBJ2-1
TGTGCCAGCAGTGACTCTAGAGGGAATGAGCAGTTCTTC
CASSDSRGNEQFF
>TRBV5-1|.|TRBD2|TRBJ2-5
TGCGCCAGCAGTTCCACTTTGACTAGCGGGAGGCGAGAGACCCAGTACTTC
CASSSTLTSGRRETQYF
>TRBV7-2|.|.|TRBJ2-3
TGTGCCAGCAGCTCCCTGGACGTATACACAGATACGCAGTATTTT
CASSSLDVYTDTQYF